Each of the 13 T cell receptor beta chains below was sequenced from the same sample in a study of cytomegalovirus exposure and HLA in healthy donors. The PCR used 60 Vbeta and 13 Jbeta primers. Using immunoSEQ multiplex PCR, the repertoire was profiled, and TCRdb retains in-frame clones only, with some absent. This table has 130,000 to 150,000 clones, approximately 73% appearing once. Material for sequencing was PBMCs. These TCRs come from a woman between 18 and 29 years old in good health and CMV-seronegative.

This chain joins TRBV4-1 and TRBJ1-4; 8 nucleotides align to TRBD1. The CDR3 is 15 amino acids. From germline, CDR1 is MGHRA and CDR2 YSYEKL. Trimming at V came to 5 bases and at J to 3 bases, leaving 5 bases not matched to a gene. The CDR3 DNA is TGCGCCAGCAGCAAAGGACAGGGAGCTAATGAAAAACTGTTTTTT. It codes for CASSKGQGANEKLFF.

The DNA of the CDR3 is TGTGCCAGTAGTGCGGACAGGGGGCCTGAAGCTTTCTTT. It specifies CASSADRGPEAFF. This chain connects TRBV19 to TRBJ1-1; 11 bases map to TRBD1. The CDR3 covers 13 residues. Germline CDR1 LNHDA, CDR2 SQIVND (reference sequence). V lost 5 bases, J lost 6 bases, and 2 bases stayed unmatched.

The genes are TRBV28 and TRBJ2-7; D gene unclear. CDR3 length: 13 residues. The germline gives CDR1 MDHEN, CDR2 SYDVKM. Trimming pared 4 bases from V and 3 bases from J, leaving 10 bases between. This CDR3 reads CASSSPRNYEQYV. The CDR3 DNA is TGTGCCAGCAGTTCCCCCCGGAACTACGAGCAGTACGTC.

This chain uses TRBV2 with TRBJ2-2; 7 bases line up with TRBD1. V lost 6 bases and J lost 6; bases outside the gene matches: 13. The germline CDR1 and CDR2 sequences are SNHLY and FYNNEI. CDR3 size: 16 residues. The CDR3 bases are TGTGCCAGCAGAGACAGGGTCGGGCCTCATTCCGGGGAGCTGTTTTTT. Translation: CASRDRVGPHSGELFF. Using reference TRBV2 and TRBJ2-2 for the parts outside the CDR3, the full variable domain is EPEVTQTPSHQVTQMGQEVILRCVPISNHLYFYWYRQILGQKVEFLVSFYNNEISEKSEIFDDQFSVERPDGSNFTLKIRSTKLEDSAMYFCASRDRVGPHSGELFFGEGSRLTVL.

This clone has just a few counts. CDR3 in DNA: TGCGCCAGCAGCCAAGTAGGACTAGCAGAAGAGACCCAGTACTTC. Protein product: CASSQVGLAEETQYF. V is TRBV4-1 and J is TRBJ2-5; TRBD2 agrees at 8 bases. Germline CDR1 MGHRA, CDR2 YSYEKL. The length of the CDR3 is 15 residues. The trim removed 1 base at V and 3 bases at J, leaving 4 bases unmatched.

This chain uses TRBV18 with TRBJ2-3, with TRBD2 matching over 11 bases. The CDR3 has 18 amino acids. The V gene end was trimmed by 2 bases and the J gene end by 0 bases; junction bases not matched to a gene: 7. Germline CDR1 is KGHSH and CDR2 is LQKENI. The CDR3 nucleotides read TGTGCCAGCTCACCAATGACTAGCGGGGCCTCTAGCACAGATACGCAGTATTTT. Its protein is CASSPMTSGASSTDTQYF.

The chain links TRBV6-1 to TRBJ2-3; the D gene is possibly TRBD1 (5 bases). Trimming removed 4 bases from V and 4 bases from J, with 21 bases in between. The germline gives CDR1 MNHNS, CDR2 SASEGT. CDR3 length: 17 amino acids. CDR3 sequence reads: CASSASRRAASPDTQYF. CDR3 nucleotides: TGTGCCAGCAGTGCTTCCCGCAGGGCGGCGAGTCCAGATACGCAGTATTTT.

The chain couples TRBV5-1 to TRBJ2-7, with 10 bases aligning to TRBD1. Per germline, CDR1 SGHRS and CDR2 YFSETQ. The CDR3 has 15 amino acids. V was clipped by 6 bases and J by 2 bases; unmatched bases: 8. The CDR3 protein is CASTYSGTGAYEQYF. The CDR3 DNA follows: TGCGCCAGCACCTACTCCGGGACAGGGGCCTACGAGCAGTACTTC.

V and J are TRBV5-6 and TRBJ1-4; 10 positions match TRBD1. Germline V gene data show CDR1 as SGHDT and CDR2 as YYEEEE. V gave up 4 bases and J gave up 6 bases; unmatched junction bases: 3. CDR3 length: 14 amino acids. CDR3 nucleotides: TGTGCCAGCAGCCGGGACAGGGGAGATGAAAAACTGTTTTTT. Translation gives CASSRDRGDEKLFF. Drawing the rest from reference TRBV5-6 and TRBJ1-4, the complete variable domain is DAGVTQSPTHLIKTRGQQVTLRCSPKSGHDTVSWYQQALGQGPQFIFQYYEEEERQRGNFPDRFSGHQFPNYSSELNVNALLLGDSALYLCASSRDRGDEKLFFGSGTQLSVL.

The J gene is TRBJ2-1, the V gene TRBV10-1, with D maybe TRBD2 (6 bases). Germline values: CDR1 WNHNN, CDR2 SYGVQD (reference sequence). The length of the CDR3 is 16 residues. V dropped 3 bases and J dropped 4 bases, with 16 bases sitting between them. The CDR3 protein is CASSESGTEFYNEQFF. In DNA, the CDR3 is TGCGCCAGCAGTGAATCCGGGACTGAGTTTTACAATGAGCAGTTCTTC.

The chain couples TRBV7-6 to TRBJ2-1, with D possibly matching TRBD2 (6 bases). Trimming removed 5 bases at V and 3 bases at J, with 14 bases between. Germline lookup yields CDR1 SGHVS and CDR2 FNYEAQ. The CDR3 length is 15 residues. CDR3 in amino acids: CASSLGGEFYNEQFF. As DNA, the CDR3 is TGTGCCAGCAGCCTCGGGGGTGAATTCTACAATGAGCAGTTCTTC. The full variable domain, its missing parts supplied by reference TRBV7-6 and TRBJ2-1, is GAGVSQSPRYKVTKRGQDVALRCDPISGHVSLYWYRQALGQGPEFLTYFNYEAQQDKSGLPNDRFSAERPEGSISTLTIQRTEQRDSAMYRCASSLGGEFYNEQFFGPGTRLTVL.

The chain couples TRBV7-2 to TRBJ1-3; D might be TRBD1 (5 bases). V shed 5 bases and J shed 1 base, with 12 bases lying between them. Germline V gene data show CDR1 as SGHTA and CDR2 as FQGNSA. CDR3 length: 15 amino acids. This CDR3 is CASSPSTASGNTIYF. Here the CDR3 DNA reads TGTGCCAGCAGCCCGTCGACAGCTTCTGGAAACACCATATATTTT.

The chain couples TRBV29-1 to TRBJ1-1; no clear D. The V end was cut by 4 bases, the J end by 6 bases, with 9 bases between. Per germline, CDR1 SQVTM and CDR2 ANQGSEA. This CDR3 is built from 11 residues. CDR3 in amino acids: CSVVNFAEAFF. The DNA of the CDR3 is TGCAGCGTTGTTAATTTCGCTGAAGCTTTCTTT.